Each of the 28 T cell receptor beta chains below was sequenced from the same sample in a study of shared clonotypes between healthy human individuals. Method: immunoSEQ multiplex PCR; TCRdb's copy keeps in-frame clones and lacks some. The data contain about 2.4 million clones, 90% to 95% of them seen just once; the ten biggest clones take up 0.13% to 0.15%. The specimen was naive CD4+ T cells sorted from blood. As for subset: CD45RA+ positively selected. Receptors originate from a man aged 18 to 29 in good health.

The chain links TRBV7-6 to TRBJ2-1, with TRBD2 matching over 9 bases. V lost 3 bases, J lost 6 bases, and 6 bases stayed unmatched. This CDR3 is built from 15 residues. In germline, CDR1 is SGHVS, CDR2 FNYEAQ. In DNA form, the CDR3 reads TGTGCCAGCAGCTTGTCAGCGGGAGGCCTCAATGAGCAGTTCTTC. Protein: CASSLSAGGLNEQFF.

The chain employs TRBV9 and TRBJ2-5; 9 positions agree with TRBD2. Germline CDR1 SGDLS, CDR2 YYNGEE. The CDR3 totals 18 residues. With 4 bases clipped from V and 2 bases from J, the junction kept 15 bases outside the gene matches. In DNA, the CDR3 is TGTGCCAGCAGCACAATAGCGGGAGAGGGAGGGTTTCAAGAGACCCAGTACTTC. This gives the protein CASSTIAGEGGFQETQYF.

The chain joins TRBV28 to TRBJ2-7; D gene ambiguous. V was trimmed by 3 bases and J by 2 bases, leaving 8 bases between them. This CDR3 comprises 13 residues. Germline loops: CDR1 MDHEN, CDR2 SYDVKM. CDR3 DNA sequence: TGTGCCAGCAGTTTTCCCGGAGCCTACGAGCAGTACTTC. This codes for CASSFPGAYEQYF.

The chain recombines TRBV28 with TRBJ2-7, with a possible D match to TRBD1 (6 bases). This CDR3 has 15 amino acids. The V gene's germline CDR1 is MDHEN and CDR2 SYDVKM. V gave up 5 bases and J gave up 2 bases, with 16 bases separating them. CDR3 in amino acids: CASSRTGTPPYEQYF. The CDR3, as DNA: TGTGCCAGCAGTCGGACCGGGACACCTCCCTACGAGCAGTACTTC.

A word on this clone: At the DNA level, this CDR3 is encoded by other sequences in the same sample as well. The chain links TRBV18 to TRBJ2-7, with D perhaps matching TRBD2 (6 bases). The CDR3 is 14 amino acids. With 2 bases removed from V and 4 bases from J, the gap between germline ends came to 12 bases. CDR1 and CDR2 (germline): KGHSH, LQKENI. The CDR3 here is CASSPGTGVYEQYF. The DNA for the CDR3 is TGTGCCAGCTCACCAGGGACGGGAGTGTACGAGCAGTACTTC.

The J gene is TRBJ1-1, the V gene TRBV5-5; 7 bases map to TRBD1. Germline values: CDR1 SGHKS, CDR2 YYEKEE (reference sequence). The ends lost 4 bases at V and 0 bases at J; junction bases unmatched: 12. The CDR3 consists of 17 residues. The CDR3 coding sequence is TGTGCCAGCAGCCGGGACAGCCCGACCGTTATGAACACTGAAGCTTTCTTT. It is translated as CASSRDSPTVMNTEAFF.

In nucleotides, the CDR3 is TGTGCCAGCAGTCCATGGGCGTGGAGCGCGGGCGGGGAGCTGTTTTTT. Encoded protein: CASSPWAWSAGGELFF. V gene TRBV28 combines with J gene TRBJ2-2, with D maybe TRBD2 (5 bases). Trimming took 5 bases from V and 7 from J, leaving 20 bases between them. The CDR3 is 16 amino acids. CDR1 is MDHEN, CDR2 SYDVKM, per germline.

The J gene is TRBJ1-1, the V gene TRBV6-1, with TRBD1 identical over 8 bases. This CDR3 spans 14 amino acids. With V trimmed by 6 bases and J by 0 bases, 3 bases remained unmatched. In germline, CDR1 is MNHNS, CDR2 SASEGT. The CDR3 is CASRNRGMNTEAFF. DNA of the CDR3: TGTGCCAGCAGGAACAGGGGGATGAACACTGAAGCTTTCTTT.

The chain is built from TRBV6-1 and TRBJ2-7; D gene uncertain. This CDR3 is built from 16 residues. Germline CDR1 reads MNHNS; CDR2 reads SASEGT. V dropped 0 bases and J dropped 3 bases, with 15 bases sitting between them. CDR3 protein: CASSEAGRPVGYEQYF. CDR3 coding DNA: TGTGCCAGCAGTGAAGCTGGGCGTCCGGTGGGCTACGAGCAGTACTTC.

V is TRBV9 and J is TRBJ2-2, with D perhaps assigned TRBD1 or TRBD2 (7 bases each). Germline V lookup: CDR1 SGDLS, CDR2 YYNGEE. V was pared by 4 bases and J by 5 bases, with 15 bases between. This CDR3 is 15 amino acids long. CDR3 in DNA: TGTGCCAGCAGCAGGGGGCTAGCGGAAACCGGGGAGCTGTTTTTT. It encodes CASSRGLAETGELFF.

The rearrangement links TRBV5-5 to TRBJ1-1, with D possibly being TRBD1 (6 bases). Germline V CDR1 and CDR2: SGHKS, YYEKEE (reference sequence). V was cut by 4 bases and J by 8 bases, with 15 bases left in between. The CDR3 length is 13 residues. This CDR3 reads CASSLIGQFEAFF. The CDR3 coding sequence is TGTGCCAGCAGCCTCATTGGACAGTTCGAAGCTTTCTTT.

CDR3 loop: CASSARQGGTDTQYF. The CDR3 DNA reads TGTGCCAGCAGTGCCCGACAGGGGGGAACAGATACGCAGTATTTT. The chain combines TRBV2 with TRBJ2-3, with 9 bases fitting TRBD1. This CDR3 has 15 amino acids. Unmatched junction bases numbered 5, after V lost 4 bases and J lost 3 bases. Per the germline V gene, CDR1 is SNHLY and CDR2 is FYNNEI.

The chain couples TRBV7-8 to TRBJ1-5; D is undetermined. This CDR3 has 13 amino acids. Germline CDR1 is SGHVS and CDR2 is FQNEAQ. The V end lost 5 bases, the J end lost 6 bases, and 11 bases lay between the germline ends. The CDR3 DNA reads TGTGCCAGCAGCGCATCGCATGGTCAGCCCCAGCATTTT. Translating gives CASSASHGQPQHF.

The chain recombines TRBV30 with TRBJ1-5; D might be TRBD1 (5 bases). This CDR3 contains 15 residues. Germline CDR1 GTSNPN, CDR2 SVGIG (reference sequence). V was clipped by 1 base and J by 0 bases, with 10 bases between them. CDR3 loop: CAWSGGRSSNQPQHF. In nucleotides, the CDR3 is TGTGCCTGGAGTGGGGGACGTAGTAGCAATCAGCCCCAGCATTTT.

The chain has TRBV30 and TRBJ1-6; D is unresolved. The CDR3 length is 12 residues. V shed 4 bases and J shed 6 bases, with 7 bases lying between them. Germline loops: CDR1 GTSNPN, CDR2 SVGIG (reference sequence). The CDR3 is CAWTATNSPLHF. CDR3 bases: TGTGCCTGGACTGCCACTAATTCACCCCTCCACTTT.

The V and J genes are TRBV6-5 and TRBJ2-2; TRBD2 matches 7 bases. After removal of 2 bases from V and 0 bases from J, the junction contained 3 bases not matched to a gene. This CDR3 has 16 residues. CDR1 is MNHEY and CDR2 is SVGAGI in the germline V gene. The CDR3 DNA follows: TGTGCCAGCAGTTACCTCCTAGCGGCGAACACCGGGGAGCTGTTTTTT. It encodes CASSYLLAANTGELFF.

This chain joins TRBV5-1 and TRBJ2-7, with D perhaps matching TRBD1 (5 bases). Between the trimmed V and J ends, which lost 4 bases and 6 bases, there was a span of 14 bases. Germline V lookup: CDR1 SGHRS, CDR2 YFSETQ. The CDR3 totals 13 residues. The CDR3 DNA reads as TGCGCCAGCAGCCCTGACAGATTTGCCGAGCAGTACTTC. Translating it yields CASSPDRFAEQYF.

This chain links TRBV6-6 with TRBJ1-6, with D tentatively TRBD1 (5 bases). V was cut by 10 bases and J by 4 bases, with 11 bases left in between. The CDR3 consists of 13 residues. Germline V lookup: CDR1 MNHNY, CDR2 SVGAGI (reference sequence). CDR3 DNA sequence: TGTGCCACTTCGGGGCAGTATAATTCACCCCTCCACTTT. Its protein product is CATSGQYNSPLHF.

This chain uses TRBV6-5 with TRBJ2-5; D is tentatively TRBD1 or TRBD2 (5 bases each). The CDR3 runs to 16 residues. Between the trimmed V and J ends, which lost 0 bases and 0 bases, there was a span of 11 bases. The germline V gene encodes CDR1 MNHEY and CDR2 SVGAGI. This chain's CDR3 is CASSYSGRGYQETQYF. CDR3 sequence (DNA): TGTGCCAGCAGTTACTCGGGACGGGGTTACCAAGAGACCCAGTACTTC.

This clone was seen just once. The chain combines TRBV28 with TRBJ1-3, with D possibly being TRBD1 (5 bases). The CDR3 has 15 amino acids. Trimming took 8 bases from V and 4 from J, leaving 18 bases between them. CDR1 MDHEN and CDR2 SYDVKM come from the germline V gene. As DNA, the CDR3 is TGTGCCAGCCTCCCCGGGACCAGAATCGGAAACACCATATATTTT. Residues: CASLPGTRIGNTIYF.

The V call is TRBV4-1, the J call TRBJ1-1, with no clear D. Germline V gene data show CDR1 as MGHRA and CDR2 as YSYEKL. With 4 bases removed from V and 0 bases from J, the gap between germline ends came to 21 bases. CDR3 length: 18 amino acids. DNA for the CDR3: TGCGCCAGCAGCCTAGATACCCAGGTAGTGTTTATGAACACTGAAGCTTTCTTT. Protein sequence: CASSLDTQVVFMNTEAFF.

This CDR3 reads CASSPERGEQYF. CDR3 nucleotides: TGCGCCAGCAGTCCCGAACGTGGCGAGCAGTACTTC. The rearrangement links TRBV5-1 to TRBJ2-7; D gene unclear. Germline CDR1 SGHRS, CDR2 YFSETQ. The CDR3 loop spans 12 amino acids. V lost 5 bases and J lost 6, with 12 bases in between. The full variable domain, rest sourced from reference TRBV5-1 and TRBJ2-7, is KAGVTQTPRYLIKTRGQQVTLSCSPISGHRSVSWYQQTPGQGLQFLFEYFSETQRNKGNFPGRFSGRQFSNSRSEMNVSTLELGDSALYLCASSPERGEQYFGPGTRLTVT.

The genes are TRBV19 and TRBJ2-5; D is possibly TRBD1 or TRBD2 (5 bases each). V was clipped by 10 bases and J by 5 bases, with 23 bases between them. Germline values: CDR1 LNHDA, CDR2 SQIVND (reference sequence). This CDR3 comprises 15 residues. This CDR3 is CATSRGGSLGETQYF. CDR3 sequence (DNA): TGTGCCACCTCCCGGGGCGGATCCCTTGGGGAGACCCAGTACTTC.

This clone was seen a handful of times. This same CDR3 is encoded by further DNA sequences in the sample. The chain has TRBV18 and TRBJ1-1; 7 bases agree with TRBD1. Germline CDR1 is KGHSH and CDR2 is LQKENI. The CDR3 runs 14 residues. V gave up 3 bases and J gave up 1 base; unmatched junction bases: 2. The CDR3 reads CASSPGTENTEAFF. The CDR3 DNA sequence: TGTGCCAGCTCACCCGGGACAGAGAACACTGAAGCTTTCTTT.

This clone was seen a single time. This sequence joins TRBV2 and TRBJ2-3; 8 nucleotides line up with TRBD2. In germline, CDR1 is SNHLY, CDR2 FYNNEI. The CDR3 has 15 amino acids. Trimming took 8 bases from V and 2 from J; bases not matched to a gene: 9. The CDR3 sequence is CASALVAGTTDTQYF. CDR3 sequence (DNA): TGTGCCAGCGCCCTAGTAGCGGGGACCACAGATACGCAGTATTTT. The full variable domain, in which reference TRBV2 and TRBJ2-3 provide the parts outside the CDR3, is EPEVTQTPSHQVTQMGQEVILRCVPISNHLYFYWYRQILGQKVEFLVSFYNNEISEKSEIFDDQFSVERPDGSNFTLKIRSTKLEDSAMYFCASALVAGTTDTQYFGPGTRLTVL.

V and J are TRBV5-1 and TRBJ2-5; perhaps TRBD1 as D (6 bases). This CDR3 has 12 residues. Deletions cut 7 bases from V and 5 bases from J, with 12 bases between. Germline V CDR1 and CDR2: SGHRS, YFSETQ. CDR3 bases: TGCGCCAGCTCAGGGGTGGGGGAGACCCAGTACTTC. It specifies CASSGVGETQYF.

On this clone itself: Other nucleotide sequences from this sample produce the same CDR3. This rearrangement joins TRBV19 to TRBJ1-1; 9 nucleotides match TRBD1. The CDR3 is 14 residues long. J was trimmed by 4 bases and V by 6 bases; bases with no gene match: 6. The germline V gene encodes CDR1 LNHDA and CDR2 SQIVND (reference sequence). CDR3: CASRGTGKGTEAFF. CDR3 DNA sequence: TGTGCCAGTAGGGGGACAGGGAAGGGCACTGAAGCTTTCTTT. The entire variable domain, with the rest obtained from reference TRBV19 and TRBJ1-1, is as follows: DGGITQSPKYLFRKEGQNVTLSCEQNLNHDAMYWYRQDPGQGLRLIYYSQIVNDFQKGDIAEGYSVSREKKESFPLTVTSAQKNPTAFYLCASRGTGKGTEAFFGQGTRLTVV.

The chain has TRBV5-5 and TRBJ2-3, with TRBD1 as a possible D gene (5 bases). Germline V gene sequence: CDR1 SGHKS, CDR2 YYEKEE (reference sequence). V gave up 1 base and J gave up 2 bases, with 11 bases separating them. This CDR3 is 15 amino acids long. For the CDR3, the DNA is TGTGCCAGCAGCTTGCGACAGACCCACACAGATACGCAGTATTTT. Its translation: CASSLRQTHTDTQYF.